The present TCR beta chain was sequenced within a study of human T cells and chemical hapten exposure. At the level of the study: Alopecia areata, totalis or universalis affected patients, mainly female. Study findings and constraints: TCRs at a frequency above 1 in 1000 stayed unchanged with DPC sensitization.

Single cDNA molecules in the library carried unique molecular identifiers attached during preparation. One entry per CDR3 protein results from TCRdb running MiXCR on the RACE reads. The sample lists 95,000 to 150,000 distinct CDR3 sequences; roughly an eighth were seen once. The time point here: patch test 1, 2 weeks after DPC sensitization. Treatment of the sample: therapeutic diphenylcyclopropenone sensitization with weekly scalp DPC. The authors extracted total RNA from unfractionated whole blood. CDR1 SQVTM and CDR2 ANQGSEA come from the germline V gene. The CDR3 spans 11 residues. Trimming stripped 4 bases from V and 6 bases from J, with 10 bases between. This clonotype was recorded many times. Antigen specificity is unknown.

This chain links TRBV29-1 with TRBJ2-7; D tentatively fits TRBD1 or TRBD2 (5 bases each). The starting material was whole blood, obtained in connection with sensitization to the hapten diphenylcyclopropenone (DPC). The sequence was collected from a man aged 18 to 35 with alopecia areata. Some clones in this sample may be carry-over from other donors' samples. The CDR3 coding sequence is TGCAGCGTTGGGGACCTTAGCGAGCAGTACTTC. Encoded protein: CSVGDLSEQYF.